These 18 T cell receptor beta chains originate from one sample sequenced in a study of cytomegalovirus exposure and HLA in healthy donors. Primers for the PCR totalled 60 Vbeta and 13 Jbeta. Repertoires were generated with immunoSEQ multiplex PCR, while TCRdb's copy carries only in-frame clones and drops some. Counted here are around 170,000 clones, over 75% occurring once; the ten biggest clones make up approximately 6.3%. The specimen was PBMCs. The receptor set was obtained from a man aged 35-49 years in good health and CMV-seropositive.

CDR3 loop: CAWASSGNTIYF. In nucleotides, the CDR3 is TGCGCTTGGGCCAGCTCTGGAAACACCATATATTTT. The rearrangement links TRBV29-1 to TRBJ1-3; D not certain. The CDR3 runs to 12 residues. The V gene's germline CDR1 is SQVTM and CDR2 ANQGSEA. Full variable domain (remainder filled in from reference TRBV29-1 and TRBJ1-3): SAVISQKPSRDICQRGTSLTIQCQVDSQVTMMFWYRQQPGQSLTLIATANQGSEATYESGFVIDKFPISRPNLTFSTLTVSNMSPEDSSIYLCAWASSGNTIYFGEGSWLTVV.

The gene calls are TRBV19 and TRBJ2-3; tentative D call: TRBD1 (7 bases). The germline V and J ends were trimmed by 5 bases and 5 bases, with 26 bases remaining between them. The germline CDR1 and CDR2 sequences are LNHDA and SQIVND (reference sequence). The CDR3 has 18 residues. CDR3 loop: CASSRDVGGRGRQDTQYF. CDR3 DNA sequence: TGTGCCAGTAGTCGGGATGTAGGGGGCAGGGGGAGGCAAGATACGCAGTATTTT.

The chain combines TRBV15 with TRBJ2-1; TRBD2 is a possible D gene (5 bases). Trimming removed 3 bases at V and 15 bases at J, with 15 bases between. CDR3 length: 12 amino acids. CDR1 is LNHNV, CDR2 YYDKDF, per germline (reference sequence). CDR3 residues: CATSSSGPWMFF. The CDR3 region has the DNA TGTGCCACCAGCAGCAGCGGCCCCTGGATGTTCTTC.

This clone was found a few times. The genes are TRBV6-1 and TRBJ1-2; 10 bases are shared with TRBD1. The CDR3 consists of 14 residues. After removal of 3 bases from V and 3 bases from J, the junction contained 1 base not matched to a gene. Germline loops: CDR1 MNHNS, CDR2 SASEGT. CDR3 sequence (DNA): TGTGCCAGCAGTGAGGACAGGGGGGACTATGGCTACACCTTC. Its protein is CASSEDRGDYGYTF.

This clone was observed a handful of times. The rearrangement uses TRBV5-1 and TRBJ2-7, with D possibly being TRBD1 (6 bases). V lost 0 bases and J lost 3, with 10 bases in between. The germline CDR1 and CDR2 sequences are SGHRS and YFSETQ. This CDR3 contains 14 residues. This CDR3 is CASSLGQGRYEQYF. The CDR3 region has the DNA TGCGCCAGCAGCTTGGGGCAGGGGCGCTACGAGCAGTACTTC.

This chain links TRBV5-4 with TRBJ2-1; TRBD1 matches 8 bases. The CDR3 runs 15 residues. Germline V gene lookup returns CDR1 SGHNT and CDR2 YYREEE (reference sequence). Germline trimming cut 4 bases from V and 7 bases from J; bases unmatched to any gene: 10. CDR3 coding DNA: TGTGCCAGCAGCCCGAGGACAGGGAATAGAAATGAGCAGTTCTTC. Its translation: CASSPRTGNRNEQFF.

This clone was seen just once. This chain links TRBV6-1 with TRBJ2-7; 11 bases align to TRBD1. This CDR3 region has 15 residues. With 4 bases clipped from V and 2 bases from J, the junction kept 4 bases outside the gene matches. The germline V gene encodes CDR1 MNHNS and CDR2 SASEGT. The CDR3 reads CASSVSGQGAYEQYF. The CDR3 DNA is TGTGCCAGCAGTGTTTCGGGACAGGGGGCCTACGAGCAGTACTTC.

This chain uses TRBV11-2 with TRBJ2-2; perhaps TRBD2 as D (5 bases). The length of the CDR3 is 15 residues. CDR1 and CDR2 (germline): SGHAT, FQNNGV. The V end was cut by 1 base, the J end by 0 bases, with 6 bases between. The CDR3 protein is CASSLVGTNTGELFF. As DNA, the CDR3 is TGTGCCAGCAGCTTAGTCGGGACGAACACCGGGGAGCTGTTTTTT.

The rearrangement joins TRBV6-6 to TRBJ2-1, with a tentative D call TRBD1 (7 bases). CDR1 is MNHNY and CDR2 is SVGAGI in the germline V gene (reference sequence). The CDR3 has 16 residues. Trimming removed 5 bases from V and 1 base from J, with 15 bases in between. As DNA, the CDR3 is TGTGCCAGCAGTCCCGGGGGACAGCCATCCTACAATGAGCAGTTCTTC. Protein: CASSPGGQPSYNEQFF.

This clone was detected a few times. V and J are TRBV6-5 and TRBJ2-2, with a tentative D call TRBD1 (6 bases). The CDR3 sequence is 16 residues long. Trimming shortened V by 2 bases and J by 1 base, and 11 bases separated the two germline ends. CDR1 is MNHEY and CDR2 is SVGAGI in the germline V gene. CDR3 protein: CASSYGNRVNTGELFF. CDR3 DNA sequence: TGTGCCAGCAGTTACGGGAACAGGGTGAACACCGGGGAGCTGTTTTTT.

This clone was seen only a few times. This CDR3 is CASSLELTTNTEAFF. CDR3 bases: TGCGCCAGCAGCTTGGAACTAACCACGAACACTGAAGCTTTCTTT. The chain carries TRBV5-1 and TRBJ1-1; D is uncertain. CDR1 and CDR2 (germline): SGHRS, YFSETQ. CDR3 length: 15 amino acids. V was trimmed by 0 bases and J by 1 base, leaving 10 bases between them. Full variable domain (remainder filled in from reference TRBV5-1 and TRBJ1-1): KAGVTQTPRYLIKTRGQQVTLSCSPISGHRSVSWYQQTPGQGLQFLFEYFSETQRNKGNFPGRFSGRQFSNSRSEMNVSTLELGDSALYLCASSLELTTNTEAFFGQGTRLTVV.

The rearrangement joins TRBV9 to TRBJ2-1; D not certain. CDR1 SGDLS and CDR2 YYNGEE come from the germline V gene. The CDR3 is 14 amino acids. With 2 bases removed from V and 7 bases from J, the gap between germline ends came to 13 bases. The CDR3 nucleotides are TGTGCCAGCAGCGTTGAAGACTCGCTAAATGAGCAGTTCTTC. Its protein is CASSVEDSLNEQFF.

V is TRBV6-6 and J is TRBJ2-5; maybe TRBD1 (6 bases). Trimming left V 7 bases short and J 3 bases short, with 21 bases between. This CDR3 has 16 amino acids. Germline V gene lookup returns CDR1 MNHNY and CDR2 SVGAGI (reference sequence). CDR3 in amino acids: CASTRLPDSFEETQYF. CDR3 in DNA: TGTGCCAGCACCCGCCTCCCGGACAGCTTCGAAGAGACCCAGTACTTC.

The V and J genes are TRBV7-2 and TRBJ2-7; D gene unclear. Trimming took off 5 bases at V and 0 bases at J, with 14 bases between the two ends. The CDR3 is 15 amino acids. Germline assignment: CDR1 SGHTA and CDR2 FQGNSA. The CDR3 sequence is CASSQSHVSSYEQYF. In DNA, the CDR3 is TGTGCCAGCAGCCAAAGCCATGTGAGCTCCTACGAGCAGTACTTC.

The chain uses TRBV9 and TRBJ2-3, with TRBD2 matching 8 bases. Germline-derived CDR1 and CDR2 are SGDLS and YYNGEE. V was pared by 3 bases and J by 4 bases, with 4 bases of the junction left unmatched. This CDR3 contains 14 residues. The CDR3 loop is CASSEGLVPDTQYF. CDR3 in DNA: TGTGCCAGCAGCGAGGGACTAGTTCCAGATACGCAGTATTTT.

The chain links TRBV7-2 to TRBJ2-7; maybe TRBD1 (6 bases). V was pared by 4 bases and J by 4 bases, with 17 bases between. The CDR3 sequence is 15 residues long. Germline V gene lookup returns CDR1 SGHTA and CDR2 FQGNSA. Written as DNA, the CDR3 is TGTGCCAGCAGCTACCAAACAGGGCCTGGGTACGAGCAGTACTTC. Its translation: CASSYQTGPGYEQYF.

This rearrangement joins TRBV7-2 to TRBJ2-5, with 9 bases fitting TRBD2. The J call may be incorrect, as the DNA end agrees better with TRBJ2-7. Germline V CDR1 and CDR2: SGHTA, FQGNSA. The CDR3 extends over 14 amino acids. The CDR3 here is CASSGAGGPYEQYF. CDR3 coding DNA: TGTGCCAGCTCGGGCGCGGGGGGGCCCTACGAGCAGTACTTC.

CDR3 amino acids: CASSLAGGGTYNEQFF. The CDR3, as DNA: TGTGCCAGCAGCTTGGCCGGCGGGGGAACCTACAATGAGCAGTTCTTC. The chain is built from TRBV5-4 and TRBJ2-1; 7 nucleotides agree with TRBD2. CDR1 and CDR2 (germline): SGHNT, YYREEE (reference sequence). V shed 0 bases and J 2 bases; nucleotides not matched to a gene: 5. The CDR3 runs 16 residues.